The next 26 T cell receptor beta chains were all read from a single sample in a study of blood T cells in healthy people across ages. A sample-barcoded 5' primer and a J-beta primer mix were used in a second PCR of roughly 7 to 11 cycles. TCRdb ran MiXCR on the 5' RACE reads and lists one entry per CDR3 protein. The sample lists around 1.7 million distinct CDR3 sequences, approximately 30% occurring once. The specimen sequenced was blood. These receptors were taken from a woman aged 30 to 39 in good health.

This clonotype was observed a few times. This chain joins TRBV20-1 and TRBJ2-7, with D tentatively TRBD2 (5 bases). Deletions cut 4 bases from V and 6 bases from J, with 16 bases between. Germline assignment: CDR1 DFQATT and CDR2 SNEGSKA (reference sequence). The length of the CDR3 is 13 residues. The CDR3 region is CSATPGLSREQYF. The CDR3 coding sequence is TGCAGTGCTACCCCTGGACTGTCTCGCGAGCAGTACTTC.

This clonotype was seen a few times. The genes are TRBV7-9 and TRBJ1-1; D call uncertain. This CDR3 has 14 amino acids. Germline CDR1 is SEHNR and CDR2 is FQNEAQ (reference sequence). Trimming left V 6 bases short and J 3 bases short, with 14 bases between. The CDR3, as DNA: TGTGCCAGCAGACGAGAGGGCGCGGACACTGAAGCTTTCTTT. Translation gives CASRREGADTEAFF.

The gene calls are TRBV7-2 and TRBJ2-5; D is possibly TRBD1 or TRBD2 (5 bases each). With 1 base removed from V and 11 bases from J, the gap between germline ends came to 23 bases. This CDR3 region has 16 residues. Germline lookup yields CDR1 SGHTA and CDR2 FQGNSA. DNA of the CDR3: TGTGCCAGCAGCTTAGACCCAGGGACGTACCCTTTGGAGCAGTACTTC. As protein: CASSLDPGTYPLEQYF.

This chain joins TRBV18 and TRBJ2-3, with 9 bases lining up with TRBD1. With V trimmed by 6 bases and J by 0 bases, 7 bases remained unmatched. From germline, CDR1 is KGHSH and CDR2 LQKENI. CDR3 length: 16 amino acids. The CDR3 DNA reads TGTGCCAGCTCTCCCCGACAGGGGGTAAGCACAGATACGCAGTATTTT. As protein: CASSPRQGVSTDTQYF.

The chain is built from TRBV12-3 or TRBV12-4 and TRBJ1-2, with D maybe TRBD1 (5 bases). The CDR3 is made up of 13 amino acids. Trimming took off 5 bases at V and 5 bases at J, with 12 bases between the two ends. The CDR3 here is CASSRGTTYGYTF. The CDR3 nucleotides read TGTGCCAGCAGTCGGGGCACAACTTATGGCTACACCTTC.

Turning to this clonotype: A much bigger clone sits one base away, suggesting this may be a read error. The chain couples TRBV6-5 to TRBJ2-7; D is unclear. Near its end, the DNA agrees better with TRBJ2-5, so the J call may be wrong. The CDR3 is 13 residues long. Per germline, CDR1 MNHEY and CDR2 SVGAGI. The DNA for the CDR3 is TGTGCCAGCAGTCTCCGGAAAGGCGAGACCCAGTACTTC. Protein: CASSLRKGETQYF.

The rearrangement joins TRBV15 to TRBJ2-3; either TRBD1 or TRBD2 may supply D (5 bases each). CDR1 and CDR2 from the germline V gene are LNHNV and YYDKDF (reference sequence). The CDR3 is 17 amino acids. V was shortened by 3 bases and J by 4 bases, with 20 bases between the two germline ends. The CDR3 reads CATSRGGPGKRSDTQYF. CDR3 DNA: TGTGCCACCAGCAGGGGCGGGCCAGGGAAACGTTCAGATACGCAGTATTTT.

Comment on this clonotype: One end of the junction does not line up with germline, which may come from a read error. The chain has TRBV6-2 or TRBV6-3 and TRBJ1-6; possibly TRBD1 for D (5 bases). The CDR3 runs 17 residues. CDR1 and CDR2 from the germline V gene are MNHEY and SVGEGT. The CDR3 nucleotides are TGTGCCTGCAGTCCCTACTTCTGGTCAGGGACCCACTCCAACCACCACTTT. It encodes CACSPYFWSGTHSNHHF.

This chain joins TRBV2 and TRBJ1-1; the match to TRBD1 covers 8 bases. CDR3 size: 14 residues. Trimming took 6 bases from V and 1 from J; bases not matched to a gene: 4. Germline values: CDR1 SNHLY, CDR2 FYNNEI. The CDR3: CASRGQGANTEAFF. The CDR3 coding sequence is TGTGCCAGCAGGGGTCAGGGGGCGAACACTGAAGCTTTCTTT. Full variable domain (rest looked up from reference TRBV2 and TRBJ1-1): EPEVTQTPSHQVTQMGQEVILRCVPISNHLYFYWYRQILGQKVEFLVSFYNNEISEKSEIFDDQFSVERPDGSNFTLKIRSTKLEDSAMYFCASRGQGANTEAFFGQGTRLTVV.

Regarding this clonotype: Relative to the germline gene, one junction end is altered; a read error may explain this. The chain employs TRBV5-5 and TRBJ2-5; 7 bases are a match to TRBD1. Judging by the DNA end, TRBJ2-7 fits better; the J call may be wrong. Per the germline V gene, CDR1 is SGHKS and CDR2 is YYEKEE (reference sequence). The CDR3 has 14 amino acids. The DNA of the CDR3 is TGTACCAGCAGCTTGGCAGGGACAGTGACCGAGCAGTACTTC. Translating it yields CTSSLAGTVTEQYF.

This chain joins TRBV29-1 and TRBJ2-7; D unresolved. V shed 6 bases and J shed 2 bases, with 14 bases lying between them. This CDR3 region has 13 residues. Germline CDR1 SQVTM, CDR2 ANQGSEA. CDR3 loop: CSVTTYSPYEQYF. As DNA, the CDR3 is TGCAGCGTGACGACGTATAGTCCCTACGAGCAGTACTTC.

The J gene is TRBJ2-7, the V gene TRBV30; 7 bases align to TRBD2. The V segment lost 1 base and the J segment 6 bases; nucleotides outside the gene matches: 9. This CDR3 region has 14 residues. Germline V lookup: CDR1 GTSNPN, CDR2 SVGIG (reference sequence). CDR3 residues: CAWSAGDYQREQYF. CDR3 bases: TGTGCCTGGAGTGCGGGGGACTACCAACGCGAGCAGTACTTC. Using reference TRBV30 and TRBJ2-7 for the parts outside the CDR3, the full variable domain is SQTIHQWPATLVQPVGSPLSLECTVEGTSNPNLYWYRQAAGRGLQLLFYSVGIGQISSEVPQNLSASRPQDRQFILSSKKLLLSDSGFYLCAWSAGDYQREQYFGPGTRLTVT.

This clonotype was detected once. This chain uses TRBV20-1 with TRBJ2-3; D perhaps matches TRBD1 (5 bases). The CDR3 is made up of 15 amino acids. Trimming pared 4 bases from V and 0 bases from J, leaving 14 bases between. CDR1 and CDR2 (germline): DFQATT, SNEGSKA (reference sequence). CDR3 in DNA: TGCAGTGCTATTTGGGGCGATAGTAGCACAGATACGCAGTATTTT. Its protein product is CSAIWGDSSTDTQYF.

This clonotype appeared once. The chain has TRBV30 and TRBJ2-7; D might be TRBD1 (5 bases). CDR3 length equals 13 residues. Germline CDR1 and CDR2: GTSNPN and SVGIG (reference sequence). V dropped 3 bases and J dropped 7 bases, with 16 bases sitting between them. The CDR3, as DNA: TGTGCCTGGAGGCGGACAAGGGGCGGAGAGCAGTACTTC. It specifies CAWRRTRGGEQYF.

This clonotype was counted many times. V usage is TRBV11-2 and J usage is TRBJ2-1; no firm D call. CDR1 is SGHAT, CDR2 FQNNGV, per germline. V was clipped by 8 bases and J by 15 bases, with 14 bases between them. The CDR3 consists of 10 residues. The CDR3 loop reads CASGRAHPFF. DNA of the CDR3: TGTGCCAGCGGAAGGGCCCACCCGTTCTTC.

This clonotype was seen a few times. The chain uses TRBV7-2 and TRBJ2-3; TRBD2 agrees at 9 bases. CDR3 size: 15 residues. V lost 4 bases, J lost 3 bases, and 5 bases stayed unmatched. CDR1 and CDR2 (germline): SGHTA, FQGNSA. CDR3 in DNA: TGTGCCAGCAGCTCCCGACTAGCGGAGACAGATACGCAGTATTTT. Amino acid sequence: CASSSRLAETDTQYF.

This clonotype showed up many times. The chain is built from TRBV7-6 and TRBJ1-1; unclear D gene. Germline CDR1 is SGHVS and CDR2 is FNYEAQ. V lost 3 bases, J lost 1 base, and 9 bases lay in between. CDR3 length: 14 residues. The CDR3 protein is CASSFSAGNTEAFF. In nucleotides, the CDR3 is TGTGCCAGCAGCTTTTCGGCAGGGAACACTGAAGCTTTCTTT. Filled out from reference TRBV7-6 and TRBJ1-1, the complete variable domain reads GAGVSQSPRYKVTKRGQDVALRCDPISGHVSLYWYRQALGQGPEFLTYFNYEAQQDKSGLPNDRFSAERPEGSISTLTIQRTEQRDSAMYRCASSFSAGNTEAFFGQGTRLTVV.

The chain links TRBV20-1 to TRBJ1-1; 9 bases align to TRBD1. V gave up 5 bases and J gave up 3 bases; unmatched junction bases: 10. The germline gives CDR1 DFQATT, CDR2 SNEGSKA (reference sequence). The length of the CDR3 is 15 residues. The CDR3 is CSAGDRVRGDTEAFF. As DNA, the CDR3 is TGCAGTGCTGGGGACAGGGTGAGGGGGGACACTGAAGCTTTCTTT.

The V and J genes are TRBV7-9 and TRBJ1-2, with D tentatively TRBD1 (6 bases). Germline V gene lookup returns CDR1 SEHNR and CDR2 FQNEAQ (reference sequence). This CDR3 region has 13 residues. V lost 3 bases and J 5 bases, leaving 10 bases between the germline ends. The CDR3 region has the DNA TGTGCCAGCAGCTTGGACAGCGTATATGGCTACACCTTC. Translation gives CASSLDSVYGYTF.

J is TRBJ1-1 and V is TRBV6-2 or TRBV6-3; D remains ambiguous. Germline CDR1 and CDR2: MNHEY and SVGEGT. This CDR3 is 12 amino acids long. Between the trimmed V and J ends, which lost 2 bases and 7 bases, there was a span of 8 bases. CDR3: CASSYVRGEAFF. The CDR3 DNA sequence: TGTGCCAGCAGTTACGTCCGCGGTGAAGCTTTCTTT.

Details on this clonotype: This sequence may be a read error, since a much larger clone differs from it by one base. This chain connects TRBV6-5 to TRBJ2-5; no firm D call. The CDR3 sequence is 13 residues long. Germline values: CDR1 MNHEY, CDR2 SVGAGI. CDR3 nucleotide sequence: TGTGCCAGCAGTTATAGCTCGCAAGAGACCCGGTACTTC. Residues: CASSYSSQETRYF.

The chain joins TRBV2 to TRBJ2-7; 9 nucleotides agree with TRBD1. Germline values: CDR1 SNHLY, CDR2 FYNNEI. This CDR3 spans 14 amino acids. V gave up 7 bases and J gave up 6 bases; unmatched junction bases: 10. DNA for the CDR3: TGTGCCAGCAAGGCGCGGACAGGGGAGGGCGAGCAGTACTTC. It is translated as CASKARTGEGEQYF.

The DNA for the CDR3 is TGTGCCAAAGTCCTGGTTGGCTATGGCTACACCTTC. Its translation is CAKVLVGYGYTF. This rearrangement joins TRBV7-2 to TRBJ1-2; D unclear. The germline V gene encodes CDR1 SGHTA and CDR2 FQGNSA. Trimming took off 10 bases at V and 4 bases at J, with 13 bases between the two ends. The CDR3 contains 12 residues.

Worth noting for this clonotype: A much larger clone is a single base away; this may be a read error. The chain employs TRBV20-1 and TRBJ2-5; 7 bases are shared with TRBD1. The CDR3 has 13 residues. V trimming: 5 bases; J trimming: 2 bases; junction bases outside the gene matches: 5. From germline, CDR1 is DFQATT and CDR2 SNEGSKA (reference sequence). CDR3 residues: CSAHGTVQETQYF. The DNA of the CDR3 is TGCAGTGCTCACGGGACAGTTCAAGAGACCCAGTACTTC.

This clonotype came up once. One end of the junction does not line up with germline, which may come from a read error. CDR3 bases: TGCGCCAGCAGCCCGCAGGGATCTGAGGCCAACGTCCTGACTTTC. Translation gives CASSPQGSEANVLTF. The genes are TRBV5-1 and TRBJ2-6, with a tentative D call TRBD1 (5 bases). The CDR3 runs to 15 residues. Germline CDR1 reads SGHRS; CDR2 reads YFSETQ. Variable domain in full (rest from reference TRBV5-1 and TRBJ2-6): KAGVTQTPRYLIKTRGQQVTLSCSPISGHRSVSWYQQTPGQGLQFLFEYFSETQRNKGNFPGRFSGRQFSNSRSEMNVSTLELGDSALYLCASSPQGSEANVLTFGAGSRLTVL.

Notes on this clonotype: A much larger clone is a single base away; this may be a read error. J is TRBJ2-1 and V is TRBV4-1, with D uncertain. Between the trimmed V and J ends, which lost 1 base and 10 bases, there was a span of 17 bases. The CDR3 runs to 15 residues. From germline, CDR1 is MGHRA and CDR2 YSYEKL. The CDR3 region is CASSQGTDPSYEQFF. Written as DNA, the CDR3 is TGCGCCAGCAGCCAAGGGACGGACCCCTCCTACGAGCAGTTCTTC.